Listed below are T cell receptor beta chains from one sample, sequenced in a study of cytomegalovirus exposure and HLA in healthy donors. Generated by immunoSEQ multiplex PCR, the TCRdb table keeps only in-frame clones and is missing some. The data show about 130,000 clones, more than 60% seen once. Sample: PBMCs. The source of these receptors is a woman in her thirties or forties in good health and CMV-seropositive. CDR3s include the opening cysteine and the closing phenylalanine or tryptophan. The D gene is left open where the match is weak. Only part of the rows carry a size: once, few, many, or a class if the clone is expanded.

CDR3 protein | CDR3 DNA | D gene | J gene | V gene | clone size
CASSQELGLAGAVSYEQYF | TGTGCCAGCAGCCAAGAACTTGGCCTAGCGGGGGCTGTATCCTACGAGCAGTACTTC | TRBD2 | TRBJ2-7 | TRBV4-2 | -
CASSPEFEVLTEAFF | TGTGCCAGCAGCCCCGAGTTTGAGGTTTTAACTGAAGCTTTCTTT | - | TRBJ1-1 | TRBV5-4 | -
CASSYQGTVNYTF | TGTGCCAGCAGTTACCAAGGGACAGTAAACTACACCTTC | TRBD1 | TRBJ1-2 | TRBV6-5 | few
CASSPFWGGLYNEQFF | TGTGCCAGCAGCCCGTTTTGGGGGGGTTTGTACAATGAGCAGTTCTTC | TRBD2 | TRBJ2-1 | TRBV7-8 | -
CASSFQGDYEQYF | TGTGCCAGCAGTTTTCAGGGTGACTACGAGCAGTACTTC | - | TRBJ2-7 | TRBV27 | -
CASRQGQGGQETQYF | TGTGCCAGCCGACAGGGGCAAGGTGGCCAAGAGACCCAGTACTTC | TRBD1 | TRBJ2-5 | TRBV7-2 | -
CASSDPLQARGYTF | TGCGCCAGCAGTGATCCTTTACAGGCTCGAGGCTACACCTTC | - | TRBJ1-2 | TRBV10-2 | -
CASGRGVGSEAFF | TGTGCCAGCGGCCGGGGGGTGGGGTCTGAAGCTTTCTTT | - | TRBJ1-1 | TRBV6-5 | -
CASSQEWAASYGYTF | TGCGCCAGCAGCCAAGAGTGGGCAGCAAGCTATGGCTACACCTTC | - | TRBJ1-2 | TRBV4-3 | -
CAWSTIAGSGELFF | TGTGCCTGGAGTACCATCGCAGGGTCCGGGGAGCTGTTTTTT | - | TRBJ2-2 | TRBV30 | -
CASSLGVQRDEQYF | TGCGCCAGCAGCTTGGGCGTACAACGGGACGAGCAGTACTTC | - | TRBJ2-7 | TRBV5-1 | -
CATRDRDNSPLHF | TGCGCCACCCGGGACAGAGATAATTCACCCCTCCACTTT | TRBD1 | TRBJ1-6 | TRBV5-1 | -
CASSHGQGARADTQYF | TGCGCCAGCAGCCACGGACAGGGGGCTAGGGCAGATACGCAGTATTTT | TRBD1 | TRBJ2-3 | TRBV4-1 | -
CASRRQGGQPQHF | TGTGCCAGCAGACGACAGGGCGGTCAGCCCCAGCATTTT | TRBD1 | TRBJ1-5 | TRBV27 | -
CAWARGRGSYEQYF | TGTGCCTGGGCCAGGGGCAGGGGCTCCTACGAGCAGTACTTC | - | TRBJ2-7 | TRBV30 | -
CASSLELNEQFF | TGTGCCAGCAGCTTGGAGCTTAATGAGCAGTTCTTC | - | TRBJ2-1 | TRBV5-5 | -
CASSLLLGQGNTEAFF | TGTGCCAGCAGCCTACTCCTCGGACAGGGGAACACTGAAGCTTTCTTT | TRBD1 | TRBJ1-1 | TRBV5-8 | few
CASSSDSGGSGADTQYF | TGTGCCAGCAGCTCGGATAGCGGGGGGTCGGGAGCAGATACGCAGTATTTT | TRBD2 | TRBJ2-3 | TRBV5-4 | -
CASSENREGAGELFF | TGTGCCAGCAGTGAAAACAGGGAAGGGGCCGGGGAGCTGTTTTTT | - | TRBJ2-2 | TRBV2 | -
CASSPGTGGTGELFF | TGTGCCAGCTCACCTGGAACAGGGGGAACCGGGGAGCTGTTTTTT | TRBD1 | TRBJ2-2 | TRBV18 | -
CASSSNGQLRVAFF | TGCGCCAGCAGCTCTAACGGACAGCTCCGGGTGGCTTTCTTT | - | TRBJ1-1 | TRBV5-1 | -
CASSLAGQGYQPQHF | TGTGCCAGCAGCTTAGCCGGACAGGGATATCAGCCCCAGCATTTT | TRBD1 | TRBJ1-5 | TRBV7-2 | -
CASSPGLAGPPGEQFF | TGTGCTAGCAGCCCGGGACTAGCGGGACCCCCAGGGGAGCAGTTCTTC | TRBD2 | TRBJ2-1 | TRBV7-7 | -
CAWSVGGNTEAFF | TGTGCCTGGAGTGTAGGGGGGAACACTGAAGCTTTCTTT | - | TRBJ1-1 | TRBV30 | -
CASSLDAGSGTGELFF | TGTGCCAGCAGCTTAGATGCAGGGTCGGGCACCGGGGAGCTGTTTTTT | - | TRBJ2-2 | TRBV11-1 | -
CASSQVWTAYEQYF | TGCGCCAGCAGCCAAGTATGGACAGCGTACGAGCAGTACTTC | - | TRBJ2-7 | TRBV4-1 | -
CASRTGDSGANVLTF | TGTGCCAGCAGGACAGGGGATTCTGGGGCCAACGTCCTGACTTTC | TRBD1 | TRBJ2-6 | TRBV4-2 | few
CAARRAEDYGYTF | TGTGCCGCCCGGAGGGCTGAGGACTATGGCTACACCTTC | - | TRBJ1-2 | TRBV28 | -
CASSERGRGDYGYTF | TGTGCCAGCAGTGAAAGGGGCAGGGGGGACTATGGCTACACCTTC | TRBD1 | TRBJ1-2 | TRBV6-1 | once
CASSPRGSSRGLGTEAFF | TGTGCCAGCTCACCACGAGGCTCTTCCAGGGGGCTTGGCACTGAAGCTTTCTTT | TRBD1 | TRBJ1-1 | TRBV18 | once